The next 32 T cell receptor beta chains were all read from a single sample in a study of T cells in Graves' hyperthyroidism and ophthalmopathy. RNA transcripts provided the source from which TCR beta CDR3 regions were amplified. An initial round of RT-PCR targeting the TCR CDR3 relied on the HTBI primer set. TCRdb called the multiplex PCR reads again in MiXCR, with one record for every CDR3 protein. The data contain roughly 380,000 distinct CDR3 sequences, 18% of them seen just once; the ten biggest clones take up 15% to 18%. What was sequenced was blood. The receptors stem from a woman aged 40 to 55 with Graves' ophthalmopathy.

The gene calls are TRBV20-1 and TRBJ1-1, with 10 nucleotides matching TRBD1. The CDR3 consists of 14 residues. The germline gives CDR1 DFQATT, CDR2 SNEGSKA (reference sequence). V was clipped by 5 bases and J by 5 bases; unmatched bases: 8. The DNA for the CDR3 is TGCAGTGCTCCCCGGGACAGGGGACGAACTGAAGCTTTCTTT. Its protein is CSAPRDRGRTEAFF.

This clonotype was recorded at least ten times. The chain is built from TRBV27 and TRBJ2-7; no clear D gene. The germline V gene encodes CDR1 MNHEY and CDR2 SMNVEV (reference sequence). The CDR3 runs 14 residues. With 5 bases removed from V and 2 bases from J, the gap between germline ends came to 13 bases. The CDR3: CASSPPGTAYEQYF. The CDR3 DNA is TGTGCCAGCAGTCCCCCCGGCACAGCCTACGAGCAGTACTTC.

This clonotype was counted many times. The genes are TRBV18 and TRBJ2-7, with TRBD1 as a possible D gene (5 bases). The CDR3 has 16 amino acids. CDR1 is KGHSH, CDR2 LQKENI, per germline. V lost 1 base, J lost 3 bases, and 16 bases lay in between. DNA for the CDR3: TGTGCCAGCTCACCACGACTTGGACAAGGTAACTACGAGCAGTACTTC. Its protein product is CASSPRLGQGNYEQYF. Variable domain in full (rest from reference TRBV18 and TRBJ2-7): NAGVMQNPRHLVRRRGQEARLRCSPMKGHSHVYWYRQLPEEGLKFMVYLQKENIIDESGMPKERFSAEFPKEGPSILRIQQVVRGDSAAYFCASSPRLGQGNYEQYFGPGTRLTVT.

This chain joins TRBV24-1 and TRBJ2-5, with TRBD2 identical over 11 bases. Germline trimming cut 4 bases from V and 5 bases from J; bases unmatched to any gene: 17. This CDR3 contains 19 residues. Germline V gives CDR1 KGHDR, CDR2 SFDVKD. The chain's CDR3 is CATSEDRTTSGTPVETQYF. The CDR3 nucleotides are TGTGCCACCAGTGAGGACAGGACGACTAGCGGGACGCCTGTGGAGACCCAGTACTTC.

This chain links TRBV28 with TRBJ1-2, with 11 bases fitting TRBD1. The CDR3 has 15 amino acids. The J segment lost 4 bases and the V segment lost 4 bases, leaving 5 bases of the junction unmatched. CDR1 is MDHEN, CDR2 SYDVKM, per germline. This CDR3 reads CASSYGQGASYGYTF. The CDR3 DNA sequence: TGTGCCAGCAGTTACGGACAGGGGGCGAGCTATGGCTACACCTTC.

Many counts were recorded for this clonotype. This chain connects TRBV30 to TRBJ2-2; 9 positions agree with TRBD2. The CDR3 contains 15 residues. Germline loops: CDR1 GTSNPN, CDR2 SVGIG (reference sequence). With V trimmed by 0 bases and J by 7 bases, 6 bases remained unmatched. As DNA, the CDR3 is TGTGCCTGGAGTGTGTTAGCGGGAGACGTCGGGGAGCTGTTTTTT. Protein: CAWSVLAGDVGELFF.

At least ten counts were recorded for this clonotype. This chain connects TRBV6-4 to TRBJ2-2, with TRBD2 matching 14 bases. This CDR3 contains 18 residues. CDR1 and CDR2 from the germline V gene are MRHNA and SNTAGT. Losses at the gene ends were 6 bases for V and 4 bases for J; bases not matched to a gene: 10. This CDR3 reads CASSPWTSGRSGTGELFF. As DNA, the CDR3 is TGTGCCAGCAGCCCCTGGACTAGCGGGAGGTCGGGCACCGGGGAGCTGTTTTTT.

This clonotype was seen many times. This sequence joins TRBV28 and TRBJ1-6, with D possibly matching TRBD1 (5 bases). Germline V CDR1 and CDR2: MDHEN, SYDVKM. Trimming took 5 bases from V and 9 from J, leaving 17 bases between them. The CDR3 runs to 15 residues. The chain's CDR3 is CASSPPGGQGSPLHF. The CDR3 DNA reads as TGTGCCAGCAGTCCCCCGGGGGGTCAGGGTTCACCCCTCCACTTT.

This clonotype was observed many times. The chain has TRBV20-1 and TRBJ1-2; D not certain. V was shortened by 2 bases and J by 4 bases, with 17 bases between the two germline ends. This CDR3 has 15 residues. CDR1 and CDR2 (germline): DFQATT, SNEGSKA (reference sequence). The CDR3: CSARTRRDPSYGYTF. The DNA of the CDR3 is TGCAGTGCTAGAACACGGCGGGATCCCTCCTATGGCTACACCTTC.

This clonotype was seen many times. V is TRBV7-8 and J is TRBJ2-3; 7 bases match TRBD2. V dropped 5 bases and J dropped 2; count of bases not matched to a gene: 10. The CDR3 extends over 16 amino acids. Germline V gene data show CDR1 as SGHVS and CDR2 as FQNEAQ. The CDR3 DNA sequence: TGTGCCAGCAGCAAAATGACGGGAGGTCCCACAGATACGCAGTATTTT. Residues: CASSKMTGGPTDTQYF.

There are many counts of this clonotype. The V gene is TRBV6-1, the J gene TRBJ2-5; TRBD1 matches 10 bases. Trimming took 1 base from V and 5 from J; bases not matched to a gene: 7. CDR1 is MNHNS and CDR2 is SASEGT in the germline V gene. This CDR3 region has 16 residues. The CDR3 reads CASSEVAGQGWETQYF. As DNA, the CDR3 is TGTGCCAGCAGTGAAGTTGCGGGACAGGGGTGGGAGACCCAGTACTTC.

This clonotype was observed at least ten times. The chain uses TRBV29-1 and TRBJ2-7; D may be TRBD2 (6 bases). Germline lookup yields CDR1 SQVTM and CDR2 ANQGSEA. CDR3 length: 15 residues. The V end was cut by 4 bases, the J end by 0 bases, with 16 bases between. The CDR3 loop reads CSVALSGKTSYEQYF. The DNA of the CDR3 is TGCAGCGTTGCCCTTAGCGGAAAAACCTCCTACGAGCAGTACTTC.

This clonotype was seen repeatedly, ten times or more. The genes are TRBV28 and TRBJ1-5; 8 bases map to TRBD1. The trim removed 2 bases at V and 6 bases at J, leaving 12 bases unmatched. The CDR3 contains 17 residues. Germline-derived CDR1 and CDR2 are MDHEN and SYDVKM. The CDR3 DNA is TGTGCCAGCAGTTTAATCTTTGTCCAGGGGGCCATTCAGCCCCAGCATTTT. It is translated as CASSLIFVQGAIQPQHF.

This clonotype has a count of ten or more. The rearrangement joins TRBV20-1 to TRBJ2-5; 10 bases line up with TRBD2. The CDR3 has 12 residues. Germline V CDR1 and CDR2: DFQATT, SNEGSKA (reference sequence). V was pared by 5 bases and J by 5 bases, with 2 bases of the junction left unmatched. The CDR3 sequence is CSAWTSGETQYF. Here the CDR3 DNA reads TGCAGTGCTTGGACTAGCGGCGAGACCCAGTACTTC.

This clonotype has a count of ten or more. The V and J genes are TRBV20-1 and TRBJ2-7; no firm D call. Germline assignment: CDR1 DFQATT and CDR2 SNEGSKA (reference sequence). V was trimmed by 3 bases and J by 2 bases, leaving 20 bases between them. This CDR3 region has 16 residues. Written as DNA, the CDR3 is TGCAGTGCTAGGGATCCTCGTGGACCCACAACCTACGAGCAGTACTTC. It encodes CSARDPRGPTTYEQYF.

This clonotype was counted ten times or more. As DNA, the CDR3 is TGCAGTGCTGTATCCCTAAGGCCAGATAGCAATCAGCCCCAGCATTTT. This gives the protein CSAVSLRPDSNQPQHF. The chain is built from TRBV20-1 and TRBJ1-5; D unresolved. CDR1 DFQATT and CDR2 SNEGSKA come from the germline V gene (reference sequence). The CDR3 consists of 16 residues. The V and J ends lost 5 bases and 0 bases respectively, with 17 bases between them.

This clonotype was observed at least ten times. The chain combines TRBV28 with TRBJ2-7; D unclear. The CDR3 sequence is 14 residues long. From germline, CDR1 is MDHEN and CDR2 SYDVKM. Trimming left V 6 bases short and J 0 bases short, with 12 bases between. The CDR3 is CASSPSGRSYEQYF. The DNA of the CDR3 is TGTGCCAGCAGCCCCTCAGGACGCTCCTACGAGCAGTACTTC.

This clonotype was seen at least ten times. This sequence may be a read error, since a much larger clone differs from it by one base. The J gene is TRBJ2-7, the V gene TRBV6-2 or TRBV6-3; D is unclear. This CDR3 spans 13 amino acids. Looked up from germline, CDR1 is MNHEY and CDR2 is SVGEGT. Here the CDR3 DNA reads TGTGCCAGCAGAGACGGCCTGCCCTACGGGCAGTACTTC. It specifies CASRDGLPYGQYF.

This clonotype was seen many times. The chain joins TRBV7-2 to TRBJ1-1; the D is unclear. The CDR3 is made up of 15 amino acids. Germline V gives CDR1 SGHTA, CDR2 FQGNSA. V was trimmed by 0 bases and J by 0 bases, leaving 8 bases between them. CDR3 amino acids: CASSLAGDLNTEAFF. CDR3 coding DNA: TGTGCCAGCAGCTTAGCCGGCGACCTGAACACTGAAGCTTTCTTT.

This clonotype was seen ten or more times. The chain links TRBV19 to TRBJ2-6; TRBD2 is a possible D gene (5 bases). V was shortened by 5 bases and J by 0 bases, with 11 bases between the two germline ends. The CDR3 totals 16 residues. Per germline, CDR1 LNHDA and CDR2 SQIVND (reference sequence). CDR3 sequence: CASSRSGSSGANVLTF. For the CDR3, the DNA is TGTGCCAGTAGTCGCTCGGGGAGCTCTGGGGCCAACGTCCTGACTTTC.

This clonotype showed up many times. V is TRBV28 and J is TRBJ1-5; D ambiguous. This CDR3 contains 13 residues. V lost 8 bases, J lost 2 bases, and 10 bases lay in between. The germline V gene has CDR1 MDHEN and CDR2 SYDVKM. The CDR3 coding sequence is TGTGCCAGCTCCAATTATGGCAATCAGCCCCAGCATTTT. Translation gives CASSNYGNQPQHF.

This clonotype has at least ten counts. The chain employs TRBV12-3 or TRBV12-4 and TRBJ2-5, with TRBD2 matching 7 bases. J lost 1 base, V lost 3 bases, and 2 bases had no gene match. CDR3 length equals 14 residues. The CDR3 region is CASSFGGTQETQYF. DNA of the CDR3: TGTGCCAGCAGTTTCGGGGGGACCCAAGAGACCCAGTACTTC.

There are many counts of this clonotype. The V and J genes are TRBV29-1 and TRBJ2-6, with no clear D. The CDR3 loop spans 13 amino acids. Germline lookup yields CDR1 SQVTM and CDR2 ANQGSEA. V gave up 7 bases and J gave up 3 bases, with 10 bases separating them. This chain's CDR3 is CSARVDGANVLTF. The DNA for the CDR3 is TGCAGCGCTAGGGTTGATGGGGCCAACGTCCTGACTTTC.

In its sample, this clonotype was seen many times. CDR3 coding DNA: TGTGCCAGCTCAGGGAGGGGCCGCCCACCTTGGGCGAACACTGAAGCTTTCTTT. Its protein product is CASSGRGRPPWANTEAFF. The rearrangement joins TRBV2 to TRBJ1-1; D perhaps matches TRBD1 (5 bases). Trimming removed 8 bases from V and 1 base from J, with 26 bases in between. The CDR3 has 18 amino acids. Germline V lookup: CDR1 SNHLY, CDR2 FYNNEI.

This clonotype was counted many times. The chain is built from TRBV2 and TRBJ1-5, with D possibly being TRBD1 (6 bases). Germline assignment: CDR1 SNHLY and CDR2 FYNNEI. The V end lost 4 bases, the J end lost 4 bases, and 11 bases lay between the germline ends. The CDR3 length is 14 residues. The CDR3 region has the DNA TGTGCCAGCAGTGCCGACAGGCGAAATCAGCCCCAGCATTTT. As protein: CASSADRRNQPQHF. Combining the CDR3 with reference TRBV2 and TRBJ1-5 gives the whole variable domain EPEVTQTPSHQVTQMGQEVILRCVPISNHLYFYWYRQILGQKVEFLVSFYNNEISEKSEIFDDQFSVERPDGSNFTLKIRSTKLEDSAMYFCASSADRRNQPQHFGDGTRLSIL.

The chain links TRBV2 to TRBJ1-1; 10 positions agree with TRBD1. Germline V lookup: CDR1 SNHLY, CDR2 FYNNEI. V lost 10 bases, J lost 3 bases, and 5 bases stayed unmatched. This CDR3 contains 13 residues. The CDR3 here is CATTGGEYTEAFF. DNA of the CDR3: TGTGCCACGACAGGGGGCGAGTACACTGAAGCTTTCTTT.

At least ten counts were recorded for this clonotype. The chain has TRBV6-1 and TRBJ1-5; D possibly corresponds to TRBD1 (5 bases). Trimming left V 3 bases short and J 1 base short, with 10 bases between. The CDR3 is 15 residues long. Germline V gives CDR1 MNHNS, CDR2 SASEGT. The CDR3, as DNA: TGTGCCAGCAGTGATAACAGGTGGAGCAATCAGCCCCAGCATTTT. Its translation: CASSDNRWSNQPQHF.

The table lists this clonotype with many counts. The chain carries TRBV12-3 or TRBV12-4 and TRBJ2-4; the match to TRBD1 covers 12 bases. V was pared by 5 bases and J by 6 bases, with 8 bases of the junction left unmatched. The CDR3 is 16 amino acids. Here the CDR3 DNA reads TGTGCCAGCAGTCCCGGGACAGGGGGCGTTGGAAACATTCAGTACTTC. Its protein is CASSPGTGGVGNIQYF.

This clonotype has a count of ten or more. The chain links TRBV2 to TRBJ2-7, with D perhaps TRBD1 (8 bases). CDR1 is SNHLY and CDR2 is FYNNEI in the germline V gene. V lost 8 bases, J lost 5 bases, and 16 bases lay in between. The CDR3 has 13 amino acids. In DNA, the CDR3 is TGTGCCAGCGGTTACAGGGGGGGGAACGAGCAGTACTTC. Its translation is CASGYRGGNEQYF.

This clonotype was seen many times. The chain joins TRBV28 to TRBJ2-5; D not resolved. CDR1 is MDHEN and CDR2 is SYDVKM in the germline V gene. The CDR3 is 12 amino acids. V was cut by 6 bases and J by 2 bases, with 7 bases left in between. CDR3 loop: CASRAGQETQYF. The CDR3 nucleotides are TGTGCCAGCAGGGCCGGGCAAGAGACCCAGTACTTC. Supplemented by reference TRBV28 and TRBJ2-5, the full variable domain reads DVKVTQSSRYLVKRTGEKVFLECVQDMDHENMFWYRQDPGLGLRLIYFSYDVKMKEKGDIPEGYSVSREKKERFSLILESASTNQTSMYLCASRAGQETQYFGPGTRLLVL.

This clonotype appeared many times. The chain recombines TRBV30 with TRBJ2-5, with D hard to call. The CDR3 has 12 residues. From germline, CDR1 is GTSNPN and CDR2 SVGIG (reference sequence). The ends were cut back, 3 bases at V and 1 base at J, with 6 bases in the middle. Written as DNA, the CDR3 is TGTGCCTGGAGCAGATCCCAAGAGACCCAGTACTTC. Encoded protein: CAWSRSQETQYF.

This clonotype has at least ten counts. The V and J genes are TRBV7-2 and TRBJ1-1; 7 bases align to TRBD1. V shed 5 bases, J shed 10 bases, and the junction held 10 bases outside the gene matches. CDR3 length equals 13 residues. From germline, CDR1 is SGHTA and CDR2 FQGNSA. The CDR3 spells CASSRSMTGRAFF. CDR3 coding DNA: TGTGCCAGCAGCCGTTCTATGACAGGGCGAGCTTTCTTT.